The rows below give T cell receptor beta chains drawn from one sample of a study of blood T cell repertoires in COVID-19. Sequencing used immunoSEQ multiplex PCR; TCRdb keeps in-frame clones, though not all of them. The sample lists 50,000 to 80,000 clones, 70% to 90% occurring once. The sample consisted of PBMCs or T cells enriched from blood (not recorded which). The receptors shown here come from a woman in her forties who had recovered from COVID-19. CDR3s include the opening cysteine and the closing phenylalanine or tryptophan. A D gene is named only where the DNA matches it firmly. Size is stated for part of the rows, as once, few or many counts, or as a class when the clone is expanded.

size: -; D: -; J: TRBJ1-1; V: TRBV20-1; DNA: TGCAGTGCAGCCTCGGGGACTGAAGCTTTCTTT; CDR3: CSAASGTEAFF
size: -; D: TRBD1; J: TRBJ2-7; V: TRBV3-1/TRBV3-2; DNA: TGTGCCAGCAGCCAGGGACAGGGGGCGGAGGAGCAGTACTTC; CDR3: CASSQGQGAEEQYF
size: -; D: TRBD1; J: TRBJ2-7; V: TRBV5-6; DNA: TGTGCCAGCAGCCCCACCGGGACAGGGGAATCCTACGAGCAGTACTTC; CDR3: CASSPTGTGESYEQYF
size: once; D: TRBD1; J: TRBJ2-5; V: TRBV7-6; DNA: TGTGCCAGCAGGGGGACAGACCAAGAGACCCAGTACTTC; CDR3: CASRGTDQETQYF
size: -; D: TRBD1; J: TRBJ1-1; V: TRBV6-5; DNA: TGTGCCAGCAGTTACCTATCGGTACAGGGGGGGACTGAAGCTTTCTTT; CDR3: CASSYLSVQGGTEAFF
size: -; D: TRBD1; J: TRBJ2-7; V: TRBV4-2; DNA: TGTGCCAGCAGCCAGGAGACAGGGGCCGAGCAGTACTTC; CDR3: CASSQETGAEQYF
size: -; D: -; J: TRBJ1-2; V: TRBV7-9; DNA: TGTGCCAGCAGCTTTAACAGGGTGGGCTACACCTTC; CDR3: CASSFNRVGYTF
size: -; D: -; J: TRBJ1-6; V: TRBV19; DNA: TGTGCCAGTAGTATCCAGGAATCCTATAATTCACCCCTCCACTTT; CDR3: CASSIQESYNSPLHF
size: -; D: TRBD1; J: TRBJ1-1; V: TRBV11-3; DNA: TGTGCCAGCAGCTTAAGGGAGCGACAGGGTGAAGCTTTCTTT; CDR3: CASSLRERQGEAFF
size: -; D: -; J: TRBJ2-5; V: TRBV12-3/TRBV12-4; DNA: TGTGCCAGCAGTTTTGGCGGGGAAGAGACCCAGTACTTC; CDR3: CASSFGGEETQYF
size: -; D: TRBD1; J: TRBJ1-1; V: TRBV10-2; DNA: TGCGCCAGCAGTGATCAGGGGGGTAGGGCTGAAGCTTTCTTT; CDR3: CASSDQGGRAEAFF
size: -; D: TRBD1; J: TRBJ1-2; V: TRBV19; DNA: TGTGCCAGTAGTCTCGTACGGACAGGGAGCGGCTATGGCTACACCTTC; CDR3: CASSLVRTGSGYGYTF
size: -; D: -; J: TRBJ2-5; V: TRBV5-1; DNA: TGCGCCAGCAGCTTGGCAGGGTACCAAGAGACCCAGTACTTC; CDR3: CASSLAGYQETQYF
size: -; D: -; J: TRBJ2-5; V: TRBV18; DNA: TGTGCCAGCTCACCCTCAGGCCAGGGGACCCAGTACTTC; CDR3: CASSPSGQGTQYF
size: -; D: TRBD1; J: TRBJ2-1; V: TRBV3-1/TRBV3-2; DNA: TGTGCCAGCAGCCAAGCCCCGGGACAGGGGCCTTACAATGAGCAGTTCTTC; CDR3: CASSQAPGQGPYNEQFF
size: -; D: -; J: TRBJ1-2; V: TRBV11-2; DNA: TGTGCCAGCAGCTTCGGGGGGGGGCGCGGCTACACCTTC; CDR3: CASSFGGGRGYTF
size: -; D: -; J: TRBJ2-1; V: TRBV6-6; DNA: TGTGCCAGCAGTCCCGCCCGGGATGAGCAGTTCTTC; CDR3: CASSPARDEQFF
size: -; D: -; J: TRBJ2-3; V: TRBV6-1; DNA: TGTGCCAGCAGTGAAGGGGTACAGGACCTTATCACAGATACGCAGTATTTT; CDR3: CASSEGVQDLITDTQYF
size: once; D: TRBD1; J: TRBJ1-4; V: TRBV7-9; DNA: TGTGCCAGCAGCCAGGCTCGGGACAGCCCCAATGAAAAACTGTTTTTT; CDR3: CASSQARDSPNEKLFF
size: -; D: TRBD1; J: TRBJ1-2; V: TRBV27; DNA: TGTGCCAGCAGAGAACAGGGGGTACCTAACTATGGCTACACCTTC; CDR3: CASREQGVPNYGYTF
size: -; D: -; J: TRBJ1-1; V: TRBV6-4; DNA: TGTGCCAGCAGTAGGATCATGGGCGACACTGAAGCTTTCTTT; CDR3: CASSRIMGDTEAFF
size: -; D: TRBD1; J: TRBJ1-2; V: TRBV6-2/TRBV6-3; DNA: TGTGCCAGCAGCCAAACAGGGGGAGGCTATGGCTACACCTTC; CDR3: CASSQTGGGYGYTF
size: once; D: -; J: TRBJ2-5; V: TRBV19; DNA: TGTGCCAGTACCCCGAGGCAGGGTCAAGCCACCCAGTACTTC; CDR3: CASTPRQGQATQYF
size: -; D: -; J: TRBJ1-6; V: TRBV19; DNA: TGTGCCAGTAGGGGGGGGAGCTCCTATAATTCACCCCTCCACTTT; CDR3: CASRGGSSYNSPLHF
size: -; D: -; J: TRBJ1-2; V: TRBV21-1; DNA: TGTGCCAGCAGCCCGTCGGACAGGCCCAATCCTAACTATGGCTACACCTTC; CDR3: CASSPSDRPNPNYGYTF
size: -; D: -; J: TRBJ1-2; V: TRBV7-9; DNA: TGTGCCAGCAGCTTCCAGGGATATAGTAACTATGGCTACACCTTC; CDR3: CASSFQGYSNYGYTF
size: -; D: TRBD1; J: TRBJ1-2; V: TRBV7-9; DNA: TGTGCCAGCAGCTTAAGTTGGGACAGGGAAGAAGCCTATGGCTACACCTTC; CDR3: CASSLSWDREEAYGYTF
size: -; D: -; J: TRBJ1-2; V: TRBV12-5; DNA: TGTGCTAGTGGTTTCTCCCAAGGGGTGGGCGGCTACACCTTC; CDR3: CASGFSQGVGGYTF
size: -; D: TRBD1; J: TRBJ1-3; V: TRBV11-3; DNA: TGTGCCAGCAGCTTCGGGACAGGGTACGGAAACACCATATATTTT; CDR3: CASSFGTGYGNTIYF
size: -; D: -; J: TRBJ2-7; V: TRBV5-1; DNA: TGCGCCAGCAGCCCGGACTTGGTCTACGAGCAGTACTTC; CDR3: CASSPDLVYEQYF
size: -; D: -; J: TRBJ1-6; V: TRBV6-5; DNA: TGTGCCAGCAGGACGGGGGTAACACCCCTCCACTTT; CDR3: CASRTGVTPLHF
size: -; D: -; J: TRBJ1-6; V: TRBV11-2; DNA: TGTGCCAGCAGCTTAGCCCGGAGCTCCTATAATTCACCCCTCCACTTT; CDR3: CASSLARSSYNSPLHF
size: -; D: TRBD1; J: TRBJ1-2; V: TRBV2; DNA: TGTGCCAGCAGTGGGCAGGGGGGCTATGGCTACACCTTC; CDR3: CASSGQGGYGYTF
size: -; D: -; J: TRBJ2-2; V: TRBV19; DNA: TGTGCCAGTAGTCCCGGGACCGGGGAGCTGTTTTTT; CDR3: CASSPGTGELFF
size: -; D: -; J: TRBJ2-1; V: TRBV5-6; DNA: TGTGCCAGCAGCTTGGATCTCGGAGGAGCCAATGAGCAGTTCTTC; CDR3: CASSLDLGGANEQFF
size: -; D: -; J: TRBJ2-7; V: TRBV3-1/TRBV3-2; DNA: TGTGCCAGCAGCCCTGCGGCGGGTAACCACGAGCAGTACTTC; CDR3: CASSPAAGNHEQYF
size: -; D: TRBD1; J: TRBJ1-2; V: TRBV19; DNA: TGTGCCAGTAGTACGGACAGGGGCAGGAGAGGCTACACCTTC; CDR3: CASSTDRGRRGYTF
size: -; D: TRBD2; J: TRBJ2-3; V: TRBV5-1; DNA: TGCGCCAGCAGGCCTGAGCGGGGGGGCCCAGATACGCAGTATTTT; CDR3: CASRPERGGPDTQYF
size: -; D: TRBD1; J: TRBJ1-2; V: TRBV6-5; DNA: TGTGCCAGTTCGACAGGGGGCAGGTATGGCTACACCTTC; CDR3: CASSTGGRYGYTF
size: -; D: TRBD1; J: TRBJ1-2; V: TRBV15; DNA: TGTGCCACCAGCAGAGAGGACAGGGATTTAAACTATGGCTACACCTTC; CDR3: CATSREDRDLNYGYTF
size: -; D: TRBD1; J: TRBJ1-2; V: TRBV19; DNA: TGTGCCAGTAGTATCCCAGGGGGAAACTATGGCTACACCTTC; CDR3: CASSIPGGNYGYTF
size: -; D: TRBD1; J: TRBJ1-4; V: TRBV15; DNA: TGTGCCACCAGCAGAGAGACCCCGGGACAGCCTAATGAAAAACTGTTTTTT; CDR3: CATSRETPGQPNEKLFF
size: -; D: -; J: TRBJ1-5; V: TRBV19; DNA: TGTGCCAGTAGTTCACCTCTAGCAGTCCTACGCAATCAGCCCCAGCATTTT; CDR3: CASSSPLAVLRNQPQHF
size: -; D: -; J: TRBJ2-5; V: TRBV19; DNA: TGTGCCAGTAGTTTAACAGGTCCAGAGACCCAGTACTTC; CDR3: CASSLTGPETQYF
size: -; D: -; J: TRBJ2-7; V: TRBV11-2; DNA: TGTGCCAGCAGCTTACTGGCGGGGCAAAATACCTACGAGCAGTACTTC; CDR3: CASSLLAGQNTYEQYF
size: -; D: TRBD2; J: TRBJ2-7; V: TRBV11-2; DNA: TGTGCCAGCAGCTTGCGGGGGGCTACCTACGAGCAGTACTTC; CDR3: CASSLRGATYEQYF
size: -; D: -; J: TRBJ1-1; V: TRBV7-9; DNA: TGTGCCAGCGAACAGAACACTGAAGCTTTCTTT; CDR3: CASEQNTEAFF
size: -; D: TRBD1; J: TRBJ2-7; V: TRBV29-1; DNA: TGCAGCGTTGTTCCCGCGGGGCAGGGGGCCCACGAGCAGTACTTC; CDR3: CSVVPAGQGAHEQYF
size: -; D: -; J: TRBJ1-2; V: TRBV10-3; DNA: TGTGCCATCAGTGAGTCTGGGAGGGCGTACTCCAACTATGGCTACACCTTC; CDR3: CAISESGRAYSNYGYTF
size: -; D: TRBD2; J: TRBJ2-2; V: TRBV6-5; DNA: TGTGCCAGCAGTTTTAGCGGGGGGGCGGTCGGGGAGCTGTTTTTT; CDR3: CASSFSGGAVGELFF
size: few; D: TRBD2; J: TRBJ2-3; V: TRBV6-4; DNA: TGTGCCAGCAGTGCCACTAGCGGGGGTGTGGATACGCAGTATTTT; CDR3: CASSATSGGVDTQYF
size: -; D: -; J: TRBJ2-1; V: TRBV29-1; DNA: TGCAGCGTTGAAGGACTTCCAGGGAGGAATGAGCAGTTCTTC; CDR3: CSVEGLPGRNEQFF
size: few; D: TRBD2; J: TRBJ2-5; V: TRBV5-1; DNA: TGCGCCAGCGATCCCGGGACTACCCGTGGTACCCAGTACTTC; CDR3: CASDPGTTRGTQYF
size: -; D: -; J: TRBJ1-5; V: TRBV7-8; DNA: TGTGCCAGCAGCTTAGATGTAACGGAGGATAGCAATCAGCCCCAGCATTTT; CDR3: CASSLDVTEDSNQPQHF
size: -; D: -; J: TRBJ2-1; V: TRBV6-1; DNA: TGTGCCAGCAGTGAAGCCGAAACGGTACGTCACAATGAGCAGTTCTTC; CDR3: CASSEAETVRHNEQFF
size: -; D: -; J: TRBJ1-1; V: TRBV19; DNA: TGTGCCAGTAGTAAAACAGGGTCCGAAGCTTTCTTT; CDR3: CASSKTGSEAFF
size: -; D: -; J: TRBJ2-5; V: TRBV21-1; DNA: TGTGCCAGCAGCAATGGGACACCTTGGTACCAAGAGACCCAGTACTTC; CDR3: CASSNGTPWYQETQYF
size: few; D: TRBD2; J: TRBJ2-2; V: TRBV19; DNA: TGTGCCAGTAGTATAGTCGGGGGGACCGCCGGGGAGCTGTTTTTT; CDR3: CASSIVGGTAGELFF
size: -; D: TRBD1; J: TRBJ1-2; V: TRBV24-1; DNA: TGTGCCACCAGTGATTTAACAGGGGACGGCTATGGCTACACCTTC; CDR3: CATSDLTGDGYGYTF